A single sample is the source of the 26 T cell receptor beta chains below, sequenced in a study of T cell responses to AZD1222 COVID-19 vaccine. Sequencing used immunoSEQ multiplex PCR; TCRdb keeps in-frame clones, though not all of them. The sample contains 130,000 to 150,000 clones, just over 90% of which appear only once. The sample here was peripheral blood, taken on day 0 of MenACWY control vaccination. The receptors come from an adult in good health.

V and J are TRBV7-8 and TRBJ1-1; D unclear. CDR3 length: 16 amino acids. Germline V CDR1 and CDR2: SGHVS, FQNEAQ. Trimming took 5 bases from V and 1 from J, leaving 17 bases between them. The CDR3 spells CASSDRARSKNTEAFF. In DNA form, the CDR3 reads TGTGCCAGCAGCGACCGTGCCAGAAGCAAGAACACTGAAGCTTTCTTT.

The rearrangement joins TRBV9 to TRBJ1-1, with D possibly being TRBD1 (6 bases). V lost 0 bases, J lost 3 bases, and 15 bases lay in between. Germline V lookup: CDR1 SGDLS, CDR2 YYNGEE. The CDR3 is 16 residues long. CDR3 sequence reads: CASSVGGWGQDTEAFF. In DNA, the CDR3 is TGTGCCAGCAGCGTAGGTGGGTGGGGGCAAGACACTGAAGCTTTCTTT.

This clone was detected a few times. The gene calls are TRBV2 and TRBJ1-1; D ambiguous. The CDR3 consists of 12 residues. Germline CDR1 SNHLY, CDR2 FYNNEI. Between the trimmed V and J ends, which lost 9 bases and 4 bases, there was a span of 12 bases. The CDR3 sequence is CARAQSGTEAFF. The CDR3 bases are TGTGCCAGAGCCCAGTCCGGCACTGAAGCTTTCTTT.

The chain combines TRBV27 with TRBJ1-4; maybe TRBD1 (5 bases). The germline gives CDR1 MNHEY, CDR2 SMNVEV (reference sequence). The length of the CDR3 is 13 residues. V was clipped by 2 bases and J by 12 bases, with 13 bases between them. The CDR3 region is CASSLTGQFQLFF. CDR3 bases: TGTGCCAGCAGTTTAACGGGGCAGTTTCAACTGTTTTTT. The full variable domain, its missing parts supplied by reference TRBV27 and TRBJ1-4, is EAQVTQNPRYLITVTGKKLTVTCSQNMNHEYMSWYRQDPGLGLRQIYYSMNVEVTDKGDVPEGYKVSRKEKRNFPLILESPSPNQTSLYFCASSLTGQFQLFFGSGTQLSVL.

The V gene is TRBV6-5, the J gene TRBJ2-7, with 11 bases aligning to TRBD2. Germline V CDR1 and CDR2: MNHEY, SVGAGI. Trimming removed 0 bases from V and 5 bases from J; junction bases left unmatched: 3. The CDR3 is 15 residues long. CDR3 DNA: TGTGCCAGCAGTTACTCGACACTAGCGGGAGACGAGCAGTACTTC. The encoded protein is CASSYSTLAGDEQYF.

This chain connects TRBV23-1 to TRBJ1-2; perhaps TRBD1 as D (5 bases). TRBV23-1 is reported as an ORF; its role is uncertain. The CDR3 is 14 amino acids. Trimming left V 1 base short and J 4 bases short, with 10 bases between. This chain's CDR3 is CASSQLPRVYGYTF. The DNA for the CDR3 is TGCGCCAGCAGTCAATTGCCCAGGGTCTATGGCTACACCTTC.

The CDR3 sequence is CAWSASAERGASYYGYTF. The DNA of the CDR3 is TGTGCCTGGAGCGCTTCGGCAGAGAGAGGGGCCAGCTACTATGGCTACACCTTC. The gene calls are TRBV30 and TRBJ1-2; weak D call: TRBD1 (5 bases). Germline CDR1 GTSNPN, CDR2 SVGIG (reference sequence). V was cut by 3 bases and J by 3 bases, with 26 bases left in between. This CDR3 has 18 amino acids.

J is TRBJ2-3 and V is TRBV10-3; D call uncertain. Germline-derived CDR1 and CDR2 are ENHRY and SYGVKD. This CDR3 spans 11 amino acids. V lost 8 bases to trimming and J lost 2 bases, with 5 bases between them. CDR3 coding DNA: TGTGCCATCGGAGCCACAGATACGCAGTATTTT. Protein product: CAIGATDTQYF.

The chain employs TRBV3-1 (or the pseudogene TRBV3-2) and TRBJ2-7; TRBD1 agrees at 8 bases. Germline V gene data show CDR1 as LGHDT and CDR2 as YNNKEL (reference sequence). CDR3 length: 15 amino acids. V was pared by 4 bases and J by 3 bases, with 8 bases of the junction left unmatched. CDR3 in DNA: TGTGCCAGCAGCCCCCTCCGAACAGGGGGCTACGAGCAGTACTTC. This gives the protein CASSPLRTGGYEQYF.

V and J are TRBV6-6 and TRBJ1-5, with 9 nucleotides matching TRBD1. The junction had 3 bases not matched to a gene; V was cut back by 4 bases and J by 5 bases. CDR1 is MNHNY, CDR2 SVGAGI, per germline (reference sequence). There are 14 residues in the CDR3. This chain's CDR3 is CASSWGQGYQPQHF. CDR3 DNA sequence: TGTGCCAGCAGTTGGGGACAGGGCTATCAGCCCCAGCATTTT.

This chain links TRBV4-1 with TRBJ1-1; D call uncertain. CDR1 and CDR2 from the germline V gene are MGHRA and YSYEKL. This CDR3 is 12 amino acids long. V was clipped by 4 bases and J by 10 bases, with 13 bases between them. CDR3 protein: CASSLVGGRAFF. CDR3 sequence (DNA): TGCGCCAGCAGCCTGGTGGGAGGGAGAGCTTTCTTT.

As to this clone: The same CDR3 also results from other DNA sequences found in this sample. CDR3 coding DNA: TGTGCCAGCAGTTTATCGGGGCCCTACGAGCAGTACTTC. The encoded protein is CASSLSGPYEQYF. V and J are TRBV27 and TRBJ2-7, with D possibly TRBD1 on 5 matching bases. There are 13 residues in the CDR3. Germline V CDR1 and CDR2: MNHEY, SMNVEV (reference sequence). Trimming removed 0 bases at V and 2 bases at J, with 5 bases between.

The J gene is TRBJ2-2, the V gene TRBV18; D is unclear. The CDR3 sequence is 15 residues long. V lost 2 bases and J lost 0, with 7 bases in between. Germline assignment: CDR1 KGHSH and CDR2 LQKENI. CDR3 DNA: TGTGCCAGCTCACCAAGGGCAGCGAACACCGGGGAGCTGTTTTTT. Translating it yields CASSPRAANTGELFF.

In this sample, this clone turned up a few times. The chain carries TRBV4-1 and TRBJ1-2; D is undetermined. The CDR3 is made up of 15 amino acids. The germline CDR1 and CDR2 sequences are MGHRA and YSYEKL. V gave up 0 bases and J gave up 2 bases, with 10 bases separating them. The DNA of the CDR3 is TGCGCCAGCAGCCAAGAAGGGTCGGTAAACTATGGCTACACCTTC. Translation: CASSQEGSVNYGYTF.

This clone was seen a handful of times. The chain carries TRBV5-4 and TRBJ1-2; possible D gene TRBD1, 5 bases. This CDR3 region has 15 residues. Germline values: CDR1 SGHNT, CDR2 YYREEE (reference sequence). V lost 0 bases to trimming and J lost 0 bases, with 9 bases between them. The CDR3 here is CASSLGAGTNYGYTF. CDR3 DNA sequence: TGTGCCAGCAGCTTGGGGGCAGGGACTAACTATGGCTACACCTTC.

This chain joins TRBV6-5 and TRBJ1-3, with unresolved D. V lost 7 bases and J lost 1, with 11 bases in between. Germline lookup yields CDR1 MNHEY and CDR2 SVGAGI. This CDR3 comprises 14 residues. In DNA, the CDR3 is TGTGCCAGCAACACGGGAGGGTCTGGAAACACCATATATTTT. Amino acids: CASNTGGSGNTIYF.

This chain connects TRBV5-1 to TRBJ2-4; 7 positions match TRBD2. V lost 5 bases and J lost 4; bases outside the gene matches: 6. The CDR3 is 14 amino acids. Germline assignment: CDR1 SGHRS and CDR2 YFSETQ. This CDR3 reads CASSWEGSKNIQYF. For the CDR3, the DNA is TGCGCCAGCAGTTGGGAGGGCTCTAAAAACATTCAGTACTTC.

The genes are TRBV29-1 and TRBJ1-1; 7 bases fit TRBD1. The trim removed 6 bases at V and 1 base at J, leaving 11 bases unmatched. The CDR3 extends over 15 amino acids. Germline values: CDR1 SQVTM, CDR2 ANQGSEA. The CDR3 loop reads CSVTKQGQGNTEAFF. The CDR3 nucleotides are TGCAGCGTGACAAAACAGGGGCAGGGGAACACTGAAGCTTTCTTT. Full variable domain (outside the CDR3, taken from reference TRBV29-1 and TRBJ1-1): SAVISQKPSRDICQRGTSLTIQCQVDSQVTMMFWYRQQPGQSLTLIATANQGSEATYESGFVIDKFPISRPNLTFSTLTVSNMSPEDSSIYLCSVTKQGQGNTEAFFGQGTRLTVV.

The chain recombines TRBV30 with TRBJ1-2, with 7 bases identical to TRBD1. This CDR3 is 13 amino acids long. Germline V CDR1 and CDR2: GTSNPN, SVGIG (reference sequence). The CDR3 spells CAYRDRASYGYTF. CDR3 in DNA: TGTGCTTACCGGGACAGAGCTAGCTATGGCTACACCTTC.

The rearrangement links TRBV29-1 to TRBJ1-6; no clear D. CDR3 length equals 13 residues. V shed 6 bases and J shed 9 bases, with 15 bases lying between them. Germline V gene data show CDR1 as SQVTM and CDR2 as ANQGSEA. CDR3 residues: CSVELSSGSPLHF. CDR3 coding DNA: TGCAGCGTGGAGCTCAGCTCGGGTTCACCCCTCCACTTT.

V usage is TRBV5-1 and J usage is TRBJ2-2; D is possibly TRBD2 (5 bases). Trimming shortened V by 1 base and J by 8 bases, and 9 bases separated the two germline ends. Germline CDR1 and CDR2: SGHRS and YFSETQ. This CDR3 is built from 13 residues. CDR3 in DNA: TGCGCCAGCAGCTTGCCTAGCCTAGGGGAGCTGTTTTTT. Translated: CASSLPSLGELFF.

This clone was observed a single time. This chain uses TRBV27 with TRBJ2-7; the D gene is possibly TRBD1 (6 bases). V lost 8 bases and J 5 bases, leaving 22 bases between the germline ends. Germline lookup yields CDR1 MNHEY and CDR2 SMNVEV (reference sequence). This CDR3 has 15 residues. The CDR3 here is CASGPATGPADEQYF. CDR3 sequence (DNA): TGTGCCAGCGGCCCTGCGACAGGACCCGCCGACGAGCAGTACTTC.

V gene TRBV7-9 combines with J gene TRBJ1-1; possible D gene TRBD1, 6 bases. Deletions cut 5 bases from V and 1 base from J, with 14 bases between. The CDR3 is 15 amino acids. The germline V gene has CDR1 SEHNR and CDR2 FQNEAQ (reference sequence). The chain's CDR3 is CASSPGQTKNTEAFF. Here the CDR3 DNA reads TGTGCCAGCAGCCCTGGACAGACAAAGAACACTGAAGCTTTCTTT.

The chain has TRBV7-2 and TRBJ1-5; weak D call: TRBD1 (5 bases). Germline V gene sequence: CDR1 SGHTA, CDR2 FQGNSA. This CDR3 has 14 residues. Deletions cut 2 bases from V and 6 bases from J, with 11 bases between. In DNA, the CDR3 is TGTGCCAGCAGCTTAACGCAGGGAAGTCAGCCCCAGCATTTT. Translated, it gives CASSLTQGSQPQHF.

V is TRBV28 and J is TRBJ2-7, with D unresolved. Trimming removed 5 bases at V and 11 bases at J, with 13 bases between. CDR3 size: 11 residues. From germline, CDR1 is MDHEN and CDR2 SYDVKM. CDR3 residues: CASSKVGLEYF. For the CDR3, the DNA is TGTGCCAGCAGTAAAGTGGGGTTAGAGTACTTC.

V usage is TRBV28 and J usage is TRBJ2-3, with D possibly being TRBD2 (6 bases). There are 14 residues in the CDR3. Trimming stripped 5 bases from V and 0 bases from J, with 9 bases between. The germline V gene encodes CDR1 MDHEN and CDR2 SYDVKM. The CDR3 reads CASSLRGSTDTQYF. CDR3 nucleotide sequence: TGTGCCAGCAGTCTTCGGGGGAGCACAGATACGCAGTATTTT.